The 17 T cell receptor beta chains below come from one sample, sequenced in a study of cytomegalovirus exposure and HLA in healthy donors. The PCR had 60 Vbeta and 13 Jbeta primers. Libraries were prepared by immunoSEQ multiplex PCR; TCRdb keeps only in-frame clonotypes and omits some of them. This table has 90,000 to 120,000 clones, 76% appearing once. The sequenced material came from PBMCs. The origin of the receptors is a woman between 50 and 59 years old in good health and CMV-seropositive.

This chain joins TRBV27 and TRBJ1-2; 8 positions match TRBD1. V was clipped by 6 bases and J by 2 bases; unmatched bases: 8. Germline V gene lookup returns CDR1 MNHEY and CDR2 SMNVEV (reference sequence). The CDR3 contains 15 residues. The DNA of the CDR3 is TGTGCCAGCAGCAAACTCAGACAGGGGAACTATGGCTACACCTTC. Its protein is CASSKLRQGNYGYTF.

The chain is built from TRBV5-1 and TRBJ1-2; D not certain. Germline V gene data show CDR1 as SGHRS and CDR2 as YFSETQ. The CDR3 extends over 15 amino acids. V lost 4 bases to trimming and J lost 0 bases, with 13 bases between them. Here the CDR3 reads CASSATGDPNYGYTF. As DNA, the CDR3 is TGCGCCAGCAGCGCAACCGGAGACCCTAACTATGGCTACACCTTC.

This clone was observed a single time. The chain is built from TRBV5-1 and TRBJ1-4, with D unresolved. The CDR3 length is 13 residues. The V and J ends lost 0 bases and 5 bases respectively, with 5 bases between them. In germline, CDR1 is SGHRS, CDR2 YFSETQ. CDR3 sequence (DNA): TGCGCCAGCAGCTTGGCGGGGAATGAAAAACTGTTTTTT. This codes for CASSLAGNEKLFF.

This clone occurred once. The genes are TRBV9 and TRBJ2-3, with 8 positions matching TRBD1. Germline V CDR1 and CDR2: SGDLS, YYNGEE. Trimming took 4 bases from V and 6 from J; bases not matched to a gene: 10. This CDR3 region has 15 residues. The CDR3 DNA follows: TGTGCCAGCAGCCCCCCCGGGACAGGTAGTGATACGCAGTATTTT. It yields the protein CASSPPGTGSDTQYF.

The V and J genes are TRBV5-1 and TRBJ2-1; D perhaps matches TRBD1 (5 bases). Between the trimmed V and J ends, which lost 0 bases and 5 bases, there was a span of 9 bases. This CDR3 spans 14 amino acids. Germline loops: CDR1 SGHRS, CDR2 YFSETQ. Here the CDR3 DNA reads TGCGCCAGCAGCTTGGTTGGGGCGGACAATGAGCAGTTCTTC. This gives the protein CASSLVGADNEQFF.

This rearrangement joins TRBV10-3 to TRBJ2-5, with 8 bases fitting TRBD1. The CDR3 is 14 amino acids. After removal of 7 bases from V and 1 base from J, the junction contained 5 bases not matched to a gene. Looked up from germline, CDR1 is ENHRY and CDR2 is SYGVKD. The chain's CDR3 is CAIKGQETQETQYF. DNA for the CDR3: TGTGCCATCAAGGGACAGGAGACCCAAGAGACCCAGTACTTC.

The chain uses TRBV4-2 and TRBJ1-2; D gene ambiguous. The CDR3 has 16 amino acids. Trimming stripped 0 bases from V and 8 bases from J, with 19 bases between. CDR1 and CDR2 (germline): LGHNA, YNFKEQ. CDR3 in amino acids: CASSQDGPTVRGGYTF. The CDR3 DNA follows: TGTGCCAGCAGCCAAGACGGCCCGACTGTTAGAGGGGGCTACACCTTC.

A single count supports this clone. The chain carries TRBV7-9 and TRBJ2-1; possibly TRBD2 for D (5 bases). Germline V gene data show CDR1 as SEHNR and CDR2 as FQNEAQ (reference sequence). Trimming cost V 0 bases and J 8 bases, with 11 bases left between them. The CDR3 has 14 residues. DNA for the CDR3: TGTGCCAGCAGCTTAGCGGGAGACTGGGATGAGCAGTTCTTC. It yields the protein CASSLAGDWDEQFF. The full variable domain, in which reference TRBV7-9 and TRBJ2-1 provide the parts outside the CDR3, is DTGVSQNPRHKITKRGQNVTFRCDPISEHNRLYWYRQTLGQGPEFLTYFQNEAQLEKSRLLSDRFSAERPKGSFSTLEIQRTEQGDSAMYLCASSLAGDWDEQFFGPGTRLTVL.

The rearrangement uses TRBV6-5 and TRBJ2-6, with D possibly matching TRBD1 (5 bases). V was cut by 7 bases and J by 4 bases, with 8 bases left in between. The CDR3 consists of 13 residues. Germline V CDR1 and CDR2: MNHEY, SVGAGI. As DNA, the CDR3 is TGTGCCAGCAAGGGGAACGGGGCCAACGTCCTGACTTTC. Protein product: CASKGNGANVLTF.

There are a few counts of this clone. The chain has TRBV25-1 and TRBJ1-2; the match to TRBD1 covers 7 bases. Germline V gene data show CDR1 as MGHDK and CDR2 as SYGVNS. J was trimmed by 6 bases and V by 3 bases; bases with no gene match: 4. The CDR3 totals 13 residues. CDR3 coding DNA: TGTGCCAGCAGTGAGGTAACAGGGGATGGCTACACCTTC. Amino acids: CASSEVTGDGYTF.

The chain joins TRBV19 to TRBJ1-2; TRBD1 agrees at 11 bases. J gave up 7 bases and V 6 bases, and 7 bases lay outside the gene matches. In germline, CDR1 is LNHDA, CDR2 SQIVND (reference sequence). CDR3 length: 14 residues. Here the CDR3 DNA reads TGTGCCAGTAGGAGGACAGGGGGCGAGGTTGGCTACACCTTC. It codes for CASRRTGGEVGYTF.

The J gene is TRBJ2-1, the V gene TRBV10-3; 11 nucleotides match TRBD2. Trimming removed 4 bases from V and 7 bases from J; junction bases left unmatched: 6. The CDR3 has 15 residues. In germline, CDR1 is ENHRY, CDR2 SYGVKD. The CDR3 here is CAISATSGSLNEQFF. CDR3 nucleotides: TGTGCCATCAGTGCTACTAGCGGGAGTTTAAATGAGCAGTTCTTC.

J is TRBJ1-1 and V is TRBV6-1; 8 nucleotides line up with TRBD1. This CDR3 comprises 15 residues. CDR1 and CDR2 (germline): MNHNS, SASEGT. Germline trimming cut 1 base from V and 11 bases from J; bases unmatched to any gene: 12. The CDR3 DNA reads TGTGCCAGCAGTGAAGAAGGCAGGGGGCTAAGTGGGGCTTTCTTT. Its translation: CASSEEGRGLSGAFF.

Comments on this clone: Within the sample, other DNA sequences also encode this same CDR3. The rearrangement uses TRBV19 and TRBJ1-5; D may be TRBD1 (6 bases). The CDR3 contains 15 residues. Germline CDR1 is LNHDA and CDR2 is SQIVND (reference sequence). The ends were cut back, 7 bases at V and 5 bases at J, with 18 bases in the middle. The chain's CDR3 is CASTGKYRAYQPQHF. The CDR3 DNA sequence: TGTGCCAGTACGGGAAAATACAGGGCGTATCAGCCCCAGCATTTT.

The V call is TRBV27, the J call TRBJ2-7; D is uncertain. This CDR3 comprises 16 residues. The V end lost 1 base, the J end lost 5 bases, and 18 bases lay between the germline ends. CDR1 MNHEY and CDR2 SMNVEV come from the germline V gene (reference sequence). The CDR3 DNA sequence: TGTGCCAGCAGTTTATATCGCGCCCCCCCCCGCCACGAGCAGTACTTC. As protein: CASSLYRAPPRHEQYF.

This clone has a single count. The chain couples TRBV4-1 to TRBJ2-3; 8 bases are shared with TRBD2. The trim removed 0 bases at V and 2 bases at J, leaving 7 bases unmatched. Germline CDR1 and CDR2: MGHRA and YSYEKL. CDR3 length: 17 residues. CDR3 loop: CASSQDRAGGYTDTQYF. The CDR3 DNA is TGCGCCAGCAGCCAAGATCGGGCGGGGGGCTACACAGATACGCAGTATTTT.

The chain's CDR3 is CASSDRQGAREQYF. The CDR3 DNA sequence: TGTGCCAGCAGCGACCGACAGGGGGCAAGGGAGCAGTACTTC. The gene calls are TRBV7-9 and TRBJ2-7; 10 nucleotides align to TRBD1. The CDR3 totals 14 residues. The germline V gene has CDR1 SEHNR and CDR2 FQNEAQ (reference sequence). The V segment lost 5 bases and the J segment 7 bases; nucleotides outside the gene matches: 8.